This record looks at one T cell receptor beta chain sequence and its context. Its antigen is still unknown. The input lacks base qualities; no much larger clone sits a single base away. These data are taken from a study of lymphopenia after photon versus proton radiotherapy (dated by TCRdb to about 2019). Concerning the study at large: In patients with gastrointestinal tumors who developed high-grade lymphopenia, the study compared the immunological effects of photon radiation therapy with those of proton radiation therapy. The 15 to 25 patients in the cohort had gastrointestinal tumors, were treated with either photon or proton therapy, and subsequently developed lymphopenia. The study aimed to characterize how the two radiation modalities differ in their impact on the immune system.

The investigation overall reported the following: Among patients across the cohort who died, overall survival time showed an inverse correlation with a larger post-nadir drop in TCR diversity. Proton-treated patients stayed relatively stable during treatment, while photon-treated patients lost naive T cells and TCR diversity and gained effector/memory populations. After the lymphocyte count nadir, photon-treated repertoires showed oligoclonal expansion, especially of CD8+ Temra cells, which drove the drop in diversity. The survival association was assessed only in patients who died, and better survival with proton therapy was presented by the authors as a possibility rather than a demonstrated result.

The library was generated by the immunoSEQ multiplex PCR assay. T cell repertoires were profiled by deep sequencing of rearranged TCR beta loci, alongside multiparametric flow cytometry. Here the immuneACCESS table is served through TCRdb, limited to in-frame sequences with V and J called. Missing clones are a known gap in these copies; in checked studies unresolved V genes cover under half, and the rest lacks a known reason. Counted in this sample were about 68,000 clones; roughly 91% of them appeared once. The ten largest clonotypes hold roughly 3% of the sample. The junction carries 11 bases between V and J, which are trimmed by 1 base and 2 bases respectively. For CDR1 and CDR2, the germline V gene lists KGHSH and LQKENI. From cysteine to phenylalanine, the CDR3 is 16 amino acids long. CDR3 DNA only is kept here, 48 bases in frame from base 1.

This specimen was peripheral blood, taken from a patient treated with photon-based radiotherapy. The source is a woman between 65 and 79 years old with pancreatic cancer. Recombination joined TRBV18 with TRBJ2-2, with an unclear D gene assignment. The CDR3 region reads CASSPRTDQNTGELFF. The DNA reads as follows: TGTGCCAGCTCACCACGAACAGACCAAAACACCGGGGAGCTGTTTTTT.